The clone carrying this T cell receptor (beta chain) was counted only a few times. Its matching antigen is unknown. The sample comes from a study of cytomegalovirus exposure and HLA in healthy donors. Study-wide background: T cells numbering about 179 million yielded some 110 million unique TCR beta sequences in an earlier analysis.

Study-level points and caveats: Some public TCRs appeared in many individuals, while most sequences were rare. Sequencing likely caused a cluster of highly shared sequence variants. It was reportedly the case that the classifier diagnosed cytomegalovirus status with high specificity and sensitivity.

The PCR made use of 60 Vbeta and 13 Jbeta primers. Profiling relied on immunoSEQ multiplex PCR, and the TCRdb table lists in-frame clones only, not all of them. The table lists about 140,000 clones, less than 10% of them singletons. This sequence was found in a male donor in good health and CMV-seronegative. Sequencing was carried out using PBMCs.

CDR3 sequence: CASSVQKRGGRDTQYF. Here the CDR3 DNA reads TGTGCCAGCAGCGTACAAAAGCGGGGGGGCCGAGATACGCAGTATTTT. The chain joins TRBV9 to TRBJ2-3; 10 nucleotides align to TRBD2. Unmatched junction bases numbered 7, after V lost 1 base and J lost 5 bases. This CDR3 contains 16 residues. The germline CDR1 and CDR2 sequences are SGDLS and YYNGEE.